Detailed here is one T cell receptor (beta chain). Its ends do not fully match the called genes, so a read error is possible. The data are from a study of cytomegalovirus exposure and HLA in healthy donors. Per the germline V gene, CDR1 is SQVTM and CDR2 is ANQGSEA. The CDR3 consists of 13 residues. PCR used 60 Vbeta primers and 13 Jbeta primers. Only in-frame clones appear in the TCRdb table, and some are missing; sequencing was by immunoSEQ multiplex PCR. Of 210,000 or so clones listed, less than 85% were seen once; the top ten hold 0.2% to 0.25%. This cohort consisted of healthy bone marrow donors. The receptor was isolated from a girl aged 2-15 years in good health and CMV-seronegative. The rearrangement joins TRBV29-1 to TRBJ2-3; tentative D call: TRBD2 (6 bases). The sample was PBMCs. The CDR3 loop reads CSVWGTSTDTQYF. The CDR3 nucleotides read TGCAGCGTGTGGGGTACTAGCACCGATACGCAGTATTTT.